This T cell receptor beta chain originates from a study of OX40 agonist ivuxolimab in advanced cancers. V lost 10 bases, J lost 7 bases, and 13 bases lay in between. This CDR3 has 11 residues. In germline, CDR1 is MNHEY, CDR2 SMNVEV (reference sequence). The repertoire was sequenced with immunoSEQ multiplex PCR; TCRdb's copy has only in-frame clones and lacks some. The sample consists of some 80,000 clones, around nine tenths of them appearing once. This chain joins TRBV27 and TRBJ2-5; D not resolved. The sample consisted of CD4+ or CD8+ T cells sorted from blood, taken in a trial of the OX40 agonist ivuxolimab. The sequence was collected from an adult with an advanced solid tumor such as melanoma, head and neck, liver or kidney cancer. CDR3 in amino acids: CAKQRGGTQYF. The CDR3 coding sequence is TGTGCCAAGCAGCGCGGCGGGACCCAGTACTTC.